This entry is about one T cell receptor (beta chain). What it binds is unknown. Data came from immunoSEQ multiplex PCR; TCRdb stores just in-frame clones and leaves some out. The table includes roughly 21,000 clones, 90% detected once. The record originates from a study of PD-L1 blockade in urothelial cancer. Study context: Once treatment had started, blood was analyzed at 3 weeks (second dose) and again at 6 weeks. A median blood sample held about 140,000 T cells and about 89,000 unique TCRs.

Enrolled patients showed locally advanced or metastatic urothelial carcinoma. Findings and limits, study-wide: Durable benefit accompanied greater 3-week expansion of tumor-associated blood clones.

The junction had 8 bases not matched to a gene; V was cut back by 3 bases and J by 6 bases. This CDR3 is built from 14 residues. Germline lookup yields CDR1 SGDLS and CDR2 YYNGEE. The sequences come from PBMCs, collected around atezolizumab (anti-PD-L1) treatment. V is TRBV9 and J is TRBJ1-2; 7 positions agree with TRBD1. The source is an older woman with urothelial cancer. The CDR3 sequence: CASSGGGGVNGYTF. The CDR3 coding sequence is TGTGCCAGCAGCGGAGGGGGCGGGGTAAATGGCTACACCTTC.